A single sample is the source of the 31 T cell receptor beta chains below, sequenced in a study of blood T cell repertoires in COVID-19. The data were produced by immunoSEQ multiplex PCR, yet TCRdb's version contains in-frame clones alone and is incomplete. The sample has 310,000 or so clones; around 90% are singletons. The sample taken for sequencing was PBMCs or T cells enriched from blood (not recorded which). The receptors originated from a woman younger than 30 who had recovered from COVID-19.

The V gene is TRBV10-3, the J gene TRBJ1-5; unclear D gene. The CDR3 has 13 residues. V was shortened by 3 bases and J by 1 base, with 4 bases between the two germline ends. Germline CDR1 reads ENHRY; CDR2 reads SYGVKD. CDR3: CAISDGSNQPQHF. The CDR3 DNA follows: TGTGCCATCAGTGACGGGAGCAATCAGCCCCAGCATTTT.

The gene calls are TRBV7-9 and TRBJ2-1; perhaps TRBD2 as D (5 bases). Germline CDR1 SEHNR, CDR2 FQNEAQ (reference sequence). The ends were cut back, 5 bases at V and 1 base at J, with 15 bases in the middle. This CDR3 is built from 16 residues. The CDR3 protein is CASSGRAATSYNEQFF. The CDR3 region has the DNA TGTGCCAGCAGCGGGCGGGCGGCCACTTCCTACAATGAGCAGTTCTTC. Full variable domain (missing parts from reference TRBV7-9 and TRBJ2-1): DTGVSQNPRHKITKRGQNVTFRCDPISEHNRLYWYRQTLGQGPEFLTYFQNEAQLEKSRLLSDRFSAERPKGSFSTLEIQRTEQGDSAMYLCASSGRAATSYNEQFFGPGTRLTVL.

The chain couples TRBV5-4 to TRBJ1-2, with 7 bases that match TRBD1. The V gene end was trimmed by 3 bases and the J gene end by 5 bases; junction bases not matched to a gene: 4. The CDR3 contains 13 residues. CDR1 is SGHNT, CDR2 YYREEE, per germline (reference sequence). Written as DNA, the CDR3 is TGTGCCAGCAGCTCGGACAGGAAATATGGCTACACCTTC. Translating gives CASSSDRKYGYTF.

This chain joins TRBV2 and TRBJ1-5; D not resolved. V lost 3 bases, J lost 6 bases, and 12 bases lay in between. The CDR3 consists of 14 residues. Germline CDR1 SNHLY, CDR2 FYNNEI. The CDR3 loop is CASSEWAEGQPQHF. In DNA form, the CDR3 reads TGTGCCAGCAGTGAGTGGGCAGAGGGTCAGCCCCAGCATTTT.

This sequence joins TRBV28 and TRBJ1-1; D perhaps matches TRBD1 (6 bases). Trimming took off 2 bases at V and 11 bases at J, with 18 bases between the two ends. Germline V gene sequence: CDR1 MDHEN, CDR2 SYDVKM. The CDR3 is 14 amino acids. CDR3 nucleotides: TGTGCCAGCAGTTTAGGGAACAGGGTACCGGGGGCTTTCTTT. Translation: CASSLGNRVPGAFF.

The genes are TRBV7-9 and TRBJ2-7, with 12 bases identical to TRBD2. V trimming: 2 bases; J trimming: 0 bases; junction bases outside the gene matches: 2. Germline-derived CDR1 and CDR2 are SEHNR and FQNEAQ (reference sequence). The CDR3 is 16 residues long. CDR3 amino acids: CASSLQTSGSSYEQYF. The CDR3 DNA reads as TGTGCCAGCAGCTTACAGACTAGCGGGAGCTCCTACGAGCAGTACTTC.

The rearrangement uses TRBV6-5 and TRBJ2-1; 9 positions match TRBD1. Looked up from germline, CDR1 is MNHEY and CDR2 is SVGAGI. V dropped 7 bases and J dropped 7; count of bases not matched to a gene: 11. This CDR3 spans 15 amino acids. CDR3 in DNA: TGTGCCAGCAAGGCCGGGACAGGGAGGGGAAATGAGCAGTTCTTC. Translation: CASKAGTGRGNEQFF.

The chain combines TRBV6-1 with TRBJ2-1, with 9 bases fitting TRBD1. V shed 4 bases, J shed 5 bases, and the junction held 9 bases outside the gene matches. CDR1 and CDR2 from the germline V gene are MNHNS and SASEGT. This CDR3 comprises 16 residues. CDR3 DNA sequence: TGTGCCAGCAGTGGTCCACGGGACAGGGAGGACAATGAGCAGTTCTTC. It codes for CASSGPRDREDNEQFF.

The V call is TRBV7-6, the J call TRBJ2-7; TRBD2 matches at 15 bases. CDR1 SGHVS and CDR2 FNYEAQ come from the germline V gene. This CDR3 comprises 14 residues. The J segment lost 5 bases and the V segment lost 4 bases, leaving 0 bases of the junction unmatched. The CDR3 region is CASSWTSGRDEQYF. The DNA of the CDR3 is TGTGCCAGCAGCTGGACTAGCGGGAGGGACGAGCAGTACTTC.

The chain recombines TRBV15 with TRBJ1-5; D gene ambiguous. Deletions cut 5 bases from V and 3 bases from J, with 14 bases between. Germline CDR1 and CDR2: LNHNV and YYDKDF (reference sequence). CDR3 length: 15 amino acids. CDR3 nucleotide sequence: TGTGCCACCAGCCACGGAGGGCAGCTCAATCAGCCCCAGCATTTT. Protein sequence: CATSHGGQLNQPQHF.

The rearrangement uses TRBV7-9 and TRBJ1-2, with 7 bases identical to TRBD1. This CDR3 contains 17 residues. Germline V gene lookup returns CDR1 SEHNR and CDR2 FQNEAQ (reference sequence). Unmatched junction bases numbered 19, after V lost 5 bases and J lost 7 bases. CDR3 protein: CASSEGASGGRVGGYTF. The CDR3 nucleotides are TGTGCCAGCAGCGAGGGGGCGTCCGGCGGCAGGGTCGGTGGCTACACCTTC.

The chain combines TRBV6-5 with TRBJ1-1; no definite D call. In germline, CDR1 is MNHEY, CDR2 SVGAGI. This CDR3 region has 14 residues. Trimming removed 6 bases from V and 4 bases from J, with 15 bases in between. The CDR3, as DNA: TGTGCCAGCAGGCGCCGGGTCCTGGGCACTGAAGCTTTCTTT. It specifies CASRRRVLGTEAFF.

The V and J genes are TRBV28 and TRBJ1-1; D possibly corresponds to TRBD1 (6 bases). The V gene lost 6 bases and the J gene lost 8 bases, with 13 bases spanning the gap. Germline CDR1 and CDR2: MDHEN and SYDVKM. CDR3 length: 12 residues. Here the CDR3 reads CASRSAQGEAFF. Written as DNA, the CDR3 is TGTGCCAGCAGATCCGCACAGGGAGAAGCTTTCTTT. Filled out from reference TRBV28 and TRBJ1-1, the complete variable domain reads DVKVTQSSRYLVKRTGEKVFLECVQDMDHENMFWYRQDPGLGLRLIYFSYDVKMKEKGDIPEGYSVSREKKERFSLILESASTNQTSMYLCASRSAQGEAFFGQGTRLTVV.

CDR3 loop: CASSLIYNQPQHF. In DNA form, the CDR3 reads TGTGCCAGCAGTTTGATCTACAATCAGCCCCAGCATTTT. The chain uses TRBV28 and TRBJ1-5; no definite D call. Trimming removed 3 bases at V and 3 bases at J, with 6 bases between. CDR1 is MDHEN and CDR2 is SYDVKM in the germline V gene. The CDR3 is made up of 13 amino acids.

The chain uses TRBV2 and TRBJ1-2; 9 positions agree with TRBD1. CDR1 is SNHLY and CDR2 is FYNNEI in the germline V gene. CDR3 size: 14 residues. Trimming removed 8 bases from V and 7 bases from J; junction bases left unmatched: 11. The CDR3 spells CASAREQGAGGYTF. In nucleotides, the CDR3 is TGTGCCAGCGCCAGGGAACAGGGGGCTGGTGGCTACACCTTC.

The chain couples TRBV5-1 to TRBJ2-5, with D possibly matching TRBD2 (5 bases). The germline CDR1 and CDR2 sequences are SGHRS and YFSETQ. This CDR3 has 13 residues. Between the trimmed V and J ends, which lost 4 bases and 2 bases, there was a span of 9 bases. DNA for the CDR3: TGCGCCAGCAGCACCGGGAATCAAGAGACCCAGTACTTC. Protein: CASSTGNQETQYF.

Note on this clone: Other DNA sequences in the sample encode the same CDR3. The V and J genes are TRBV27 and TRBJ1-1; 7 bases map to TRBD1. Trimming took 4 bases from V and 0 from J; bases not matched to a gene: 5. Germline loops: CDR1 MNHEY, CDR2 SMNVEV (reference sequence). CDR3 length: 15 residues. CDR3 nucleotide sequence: TGTGCCAGCAGTTCCCTACAGGGGATGAACACTGAAGCTTTCTTT. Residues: CASSSLQGMNTEAFF.

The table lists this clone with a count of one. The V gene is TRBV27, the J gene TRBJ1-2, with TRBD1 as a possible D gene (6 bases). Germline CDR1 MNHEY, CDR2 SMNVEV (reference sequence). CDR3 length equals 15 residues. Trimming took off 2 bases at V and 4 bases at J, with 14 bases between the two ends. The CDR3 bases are TGTGCCAGCAGTTTAGGTCAGGGGTTCGTCTATGGCTACACCTTC. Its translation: CASSLGQGFVYGYTF.

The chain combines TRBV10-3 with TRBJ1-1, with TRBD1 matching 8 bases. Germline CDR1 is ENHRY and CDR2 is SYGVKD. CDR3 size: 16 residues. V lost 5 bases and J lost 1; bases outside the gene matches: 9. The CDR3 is CAISRGPTGGNTEAFF. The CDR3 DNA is TGTGCCATCAGTAGAGGGCCTACAGGGGGGAACACTGAAGCTTTCTTT.

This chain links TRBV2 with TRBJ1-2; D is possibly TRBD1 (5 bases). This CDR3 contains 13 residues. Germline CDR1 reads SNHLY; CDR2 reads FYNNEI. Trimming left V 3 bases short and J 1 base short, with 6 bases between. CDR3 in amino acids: CASSEGLNYGYTF. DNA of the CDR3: TGTGCCAGCAGTGAGGGGCTTAACTATGGCTACACCTTC. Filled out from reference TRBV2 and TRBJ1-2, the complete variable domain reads EPEVTQTPSHQVTQMGQEVILRCVPISNHLYFYWYRQILGQKVEFLVSFYNNEISEKSEIFDDQFSVERPDGSNFTLKIRSTKLEDSAMYFCASSEGLNYGYTFGSGTRLTVV.

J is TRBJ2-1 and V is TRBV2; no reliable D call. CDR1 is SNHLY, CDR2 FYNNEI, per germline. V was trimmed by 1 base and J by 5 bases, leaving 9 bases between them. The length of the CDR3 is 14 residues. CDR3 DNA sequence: TGTGCCAGCAGTGAAGGCAGAATTAACAATGAGCAGTTCTTC. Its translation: CASSEGRINNEQFF.

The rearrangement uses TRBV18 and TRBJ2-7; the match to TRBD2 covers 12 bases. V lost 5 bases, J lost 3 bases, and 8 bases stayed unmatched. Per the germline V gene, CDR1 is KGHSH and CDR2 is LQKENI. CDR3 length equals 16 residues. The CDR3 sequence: CASSTRLAGVNYEQYF. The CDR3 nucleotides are TGTGCCAGCTCAACGCGACTAGCGGGAGTTAACTACGAGCAGTACTTC.

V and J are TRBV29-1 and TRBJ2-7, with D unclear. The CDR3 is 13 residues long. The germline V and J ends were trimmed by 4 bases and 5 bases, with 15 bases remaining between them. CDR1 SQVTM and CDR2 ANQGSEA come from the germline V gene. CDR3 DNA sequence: TGCAGCGTTGCGGCAGTCCCTAGGAACGAGCAGTACTTC. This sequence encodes CSVAAVPRNEQYF.

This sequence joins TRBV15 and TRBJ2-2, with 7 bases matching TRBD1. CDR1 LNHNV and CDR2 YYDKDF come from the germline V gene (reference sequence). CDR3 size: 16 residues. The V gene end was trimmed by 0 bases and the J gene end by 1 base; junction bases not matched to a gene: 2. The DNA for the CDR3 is TGTGCCACCAGCAGAGATCCAGGGGGGAACACCGGGGAGCTGTTTTTT. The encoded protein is CATSRDPGGNTGELFF.

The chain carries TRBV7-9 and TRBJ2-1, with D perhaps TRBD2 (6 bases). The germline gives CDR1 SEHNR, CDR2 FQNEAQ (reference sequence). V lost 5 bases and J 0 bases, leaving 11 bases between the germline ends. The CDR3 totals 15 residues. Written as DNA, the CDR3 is TGTGCCAGCAGCCGTAGCGGAAGCTCCTACAATGAGCAGTTCTTC. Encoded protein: CASSRSGSSYNEQFF.

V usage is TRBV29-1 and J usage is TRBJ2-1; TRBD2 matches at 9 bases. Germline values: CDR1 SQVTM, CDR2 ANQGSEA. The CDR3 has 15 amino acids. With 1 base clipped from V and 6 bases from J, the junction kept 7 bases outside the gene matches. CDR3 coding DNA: TGCAGCGTTGAAGGGAAAGCGGGAGGCCCCAATGAGCAGTTCTTC. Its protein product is CSVEGKAGGPNEQFF.

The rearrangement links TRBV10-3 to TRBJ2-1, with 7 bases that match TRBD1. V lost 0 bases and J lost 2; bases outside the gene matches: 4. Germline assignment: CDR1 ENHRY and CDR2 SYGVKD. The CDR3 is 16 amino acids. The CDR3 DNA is TGTGCCATCAGTGAGTCTTGGCAGGGGGCCTACAATGAGCAGTTCTTC. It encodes CAISESWQGAYNEQFF.

The CDR3 loop reads CASSQETSGHYIFNEQFF. The CDR3 nucleotides are TGTGCCAGCAGCCAAGAAACTAGCGGCCACTATATTTTCAATGAGCAGTTCTTC. The rearrangement uses TRBV14 and TRBJ2-1; the match to TRBD2 covers 8 bases. From germline, CDR1 is SGHDN and CDR2 FVKESK. The CDR3 consists of 18 residues. Losses at the gene ends were 0 bases for V and 6 bases for J; bases not matched to a gene: 13. Full variable domain (remainder filled in from reference TRBV14 and TRBJ2-1): EAGVTQFPSHSVIEKGQTVTLRCDPISGHDNLYWYRRVMGKEIKFLLHFVKESKQDESGMPNNRFLAERTGGTYSTLKVQPAELEDSGVYFCASSQETSGHYIFNEQFFGPGTRLTVL.

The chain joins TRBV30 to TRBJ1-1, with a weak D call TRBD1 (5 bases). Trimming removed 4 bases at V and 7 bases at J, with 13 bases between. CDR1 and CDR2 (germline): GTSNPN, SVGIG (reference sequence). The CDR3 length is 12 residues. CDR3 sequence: CAWTRDFGEAFF. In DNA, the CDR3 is TGTGCCTGGACAAGGGACTTTGGTGAAGCTTTCTTT. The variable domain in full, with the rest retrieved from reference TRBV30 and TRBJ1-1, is SQTIHQWPATLVQPVGSPLSLECTVEGTSNPNLYWYRQAAGRGLQLLFYSVGIGQISSEVPQNLSASRPQDRQFILSSKKLLLSDSGFYLCAWTRDFGEAFFGQGTRLTVV.

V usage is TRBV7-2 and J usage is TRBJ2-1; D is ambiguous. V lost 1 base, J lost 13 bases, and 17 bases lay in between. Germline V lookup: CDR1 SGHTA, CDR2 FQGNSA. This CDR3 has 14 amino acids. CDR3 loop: CASSLGLAEQYQFF. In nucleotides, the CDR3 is TGTGCCAGCAGCTTAGGTTTGGCCGAACAGTACCAGTTCTTC.

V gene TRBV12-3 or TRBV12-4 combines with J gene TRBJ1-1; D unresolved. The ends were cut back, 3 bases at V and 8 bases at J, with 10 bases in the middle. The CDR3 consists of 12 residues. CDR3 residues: CASSFSVLEAFF. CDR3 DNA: TGTGCCAGCAGTTTTAGTGTCTTGGAAGCTTTCTTT.